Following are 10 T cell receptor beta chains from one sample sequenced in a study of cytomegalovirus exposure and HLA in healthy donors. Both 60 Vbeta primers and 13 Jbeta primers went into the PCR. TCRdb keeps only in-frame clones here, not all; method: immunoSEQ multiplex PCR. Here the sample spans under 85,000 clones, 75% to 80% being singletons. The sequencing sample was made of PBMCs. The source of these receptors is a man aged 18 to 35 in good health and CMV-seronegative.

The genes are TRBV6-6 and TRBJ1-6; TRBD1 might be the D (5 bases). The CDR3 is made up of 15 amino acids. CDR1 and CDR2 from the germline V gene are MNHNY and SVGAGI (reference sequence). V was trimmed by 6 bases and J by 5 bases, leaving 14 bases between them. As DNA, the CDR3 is TGTGCCAGCAGGTCAGGGTTAGAGAATAATTCACCCCTCCACTTT. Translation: CASRSGLENNSPLHF.

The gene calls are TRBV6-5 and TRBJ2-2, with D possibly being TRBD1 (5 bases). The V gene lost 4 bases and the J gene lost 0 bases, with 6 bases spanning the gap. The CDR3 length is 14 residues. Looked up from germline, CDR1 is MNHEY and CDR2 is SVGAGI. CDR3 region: CASSLTANTGELFF. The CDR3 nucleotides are TGTGCCAGCAGTTTGACAGCGAACACCGGGGAGCTGTTTTTT.

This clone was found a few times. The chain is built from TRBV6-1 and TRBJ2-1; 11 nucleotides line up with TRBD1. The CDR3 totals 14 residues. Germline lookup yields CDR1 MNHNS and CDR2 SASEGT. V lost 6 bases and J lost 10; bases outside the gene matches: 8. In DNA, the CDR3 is TGTGCCAGCAGGCGGACAGGGGGCATACAGGAGCAGTTCTTC. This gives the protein CASRRTGGIQEQFF.

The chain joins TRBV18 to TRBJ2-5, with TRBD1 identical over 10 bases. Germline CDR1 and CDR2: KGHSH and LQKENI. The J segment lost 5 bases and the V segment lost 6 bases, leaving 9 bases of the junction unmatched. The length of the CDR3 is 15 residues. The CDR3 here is CASSPGTGVTETQYF. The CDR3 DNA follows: TGTGCCAGCTCCCCCGGGACAGGGGTGACGGAGACCCAGTACTTC.

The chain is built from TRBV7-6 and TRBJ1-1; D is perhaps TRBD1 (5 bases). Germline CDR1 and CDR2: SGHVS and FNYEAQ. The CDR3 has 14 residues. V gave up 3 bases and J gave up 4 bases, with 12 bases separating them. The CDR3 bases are TGTGCCAGCAGCTTGGGACTTACGGGCACTGAAGCTTTCTTT. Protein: CASSLGLTGTEAFF.

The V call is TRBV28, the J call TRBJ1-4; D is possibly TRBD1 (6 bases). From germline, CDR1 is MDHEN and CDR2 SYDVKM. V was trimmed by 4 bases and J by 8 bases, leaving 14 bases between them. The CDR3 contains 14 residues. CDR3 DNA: TGTGCCAGCAGTTCCCTACTGACAGGAGAAAAACTGTTTTTT. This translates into CASSSLLTGEKLFF.

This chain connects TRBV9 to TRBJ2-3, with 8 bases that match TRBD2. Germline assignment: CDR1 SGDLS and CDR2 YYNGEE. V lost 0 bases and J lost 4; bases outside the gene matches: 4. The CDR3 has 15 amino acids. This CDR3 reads CASSVVGLEADTQYF. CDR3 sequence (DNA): TGTGCCAGCAGCGTAGTGGGACTAGAGGCAGATACGCAGTATTTT.

DNA for the CDR3: TGTGCCAGCAGCCCTCAGACAGGAAGCCGCTACAATGAGCAGTTCTTC. This translates into CASSPQTGSRYNEQFF. The V and J genes are TRBV7-3 and TRBJ2-1, with D perhaps matching TRBD1 (6 bases). The germline V gene has CDR1 SGHTA and CDR2 FQGTGA. V lost 5 bases, J lost 3 bases, and 17 bases lay in between. The CDR3 covers 16 residues.

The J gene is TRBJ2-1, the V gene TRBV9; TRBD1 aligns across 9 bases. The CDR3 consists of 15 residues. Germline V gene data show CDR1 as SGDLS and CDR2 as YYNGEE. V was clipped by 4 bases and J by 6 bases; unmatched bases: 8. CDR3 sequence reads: CASSSRTGVINEQFF. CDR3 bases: TGTGCCAGCAGCTCCCGGACAGGGGTAATCAATGAGCAGTTCTTC.

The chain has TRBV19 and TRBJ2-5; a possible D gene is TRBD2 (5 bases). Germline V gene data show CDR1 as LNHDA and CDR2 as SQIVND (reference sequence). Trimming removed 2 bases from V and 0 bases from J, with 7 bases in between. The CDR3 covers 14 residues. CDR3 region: CASSIYGDQETQYF. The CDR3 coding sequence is TGTGCCAGTAGTATATACGGGGACCAAGAGACCCAGTACTTC.